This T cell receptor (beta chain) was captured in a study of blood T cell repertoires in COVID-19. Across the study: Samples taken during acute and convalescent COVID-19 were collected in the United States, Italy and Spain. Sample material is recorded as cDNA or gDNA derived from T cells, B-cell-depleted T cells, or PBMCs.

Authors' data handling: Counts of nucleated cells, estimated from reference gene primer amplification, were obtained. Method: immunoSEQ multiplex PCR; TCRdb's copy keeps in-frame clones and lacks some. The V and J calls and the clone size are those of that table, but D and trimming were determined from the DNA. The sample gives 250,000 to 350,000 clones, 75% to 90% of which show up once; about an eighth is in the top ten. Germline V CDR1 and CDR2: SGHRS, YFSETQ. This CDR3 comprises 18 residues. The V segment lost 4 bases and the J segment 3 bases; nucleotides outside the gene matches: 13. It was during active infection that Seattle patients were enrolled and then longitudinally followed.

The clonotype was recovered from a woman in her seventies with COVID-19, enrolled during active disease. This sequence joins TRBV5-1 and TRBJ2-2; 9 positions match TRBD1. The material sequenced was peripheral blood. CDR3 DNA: TGCGCCAGCAGCGCGACGGGGACAGGGATCTCGGACACCGGGGAGCTGTTTTTT. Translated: CASSATGTGISDTGELFF.